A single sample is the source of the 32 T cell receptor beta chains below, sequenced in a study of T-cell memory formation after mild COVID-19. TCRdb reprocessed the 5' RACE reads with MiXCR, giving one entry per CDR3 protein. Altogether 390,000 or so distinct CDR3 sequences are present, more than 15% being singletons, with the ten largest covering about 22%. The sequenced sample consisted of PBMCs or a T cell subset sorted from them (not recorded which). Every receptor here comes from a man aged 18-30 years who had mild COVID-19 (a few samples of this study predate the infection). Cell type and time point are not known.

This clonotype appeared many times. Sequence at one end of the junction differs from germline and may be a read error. The CDR3 DNA sequence: TGTGCCAGCAGTTTAGCGCTTGGGTCCGGGGCCAACGTCCTGACTTTC. It codes for CASSLALGSGANVLTF. This chain connects TRBV5-1 to TRBJ2-6; maybe TRBD2 (5 bases). Germline lookup yields CDR1 SGHRS and CDR2 YFSETQ. The CDR3 runs to 16 residues.

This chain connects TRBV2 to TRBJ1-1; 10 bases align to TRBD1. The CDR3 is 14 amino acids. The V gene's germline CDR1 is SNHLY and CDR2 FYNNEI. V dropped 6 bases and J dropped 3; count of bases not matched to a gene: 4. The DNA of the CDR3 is TGTGCCAGCAGGGCAGGACAGGGGGACACTGAAGCTTTCTTT. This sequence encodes CASRAGQGDTEAFF.

The CDR3 protein is CASSSTGREQYF. The CDR3, as DNA: TGTGCCAGCAGCTCAACAGGGCGCGAGCAGTACTTC. This sequence joins TRBV12-3 or TRBV12-4 and TRBJ2-7; weak D call: TRBD1 (6 bases). The CDR3 length is 12 residues. The ends were cut back, 6 bases at V and 6 bases at J, with 12 bases in the middle.

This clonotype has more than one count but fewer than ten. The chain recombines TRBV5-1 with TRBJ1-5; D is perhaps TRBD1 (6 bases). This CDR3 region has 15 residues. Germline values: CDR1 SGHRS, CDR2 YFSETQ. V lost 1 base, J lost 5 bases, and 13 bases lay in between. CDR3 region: CASSLRGTWDQPQHF. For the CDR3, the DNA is TGCGCCAGCAGCTTGAGAGGGACATGGGATCAGCCCCAGCATTTT.

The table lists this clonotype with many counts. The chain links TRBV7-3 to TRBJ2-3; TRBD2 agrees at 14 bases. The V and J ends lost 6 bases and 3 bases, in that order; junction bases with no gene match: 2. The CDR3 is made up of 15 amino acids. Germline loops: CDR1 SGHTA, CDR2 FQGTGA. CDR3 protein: CASRRTSGGTDTQYF. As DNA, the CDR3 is TGTGCCAGCAGACGGACTAGCGGGGGGACAGATACGCAGTATTTT. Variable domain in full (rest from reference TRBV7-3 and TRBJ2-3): GAGVSQTPSNKVTEKGKYVELRCDPISGHTALYWYRQSLGQGPEFLIYFQGTGAADDSGLPNDRFFAVRPEGSVSTLKIQRTERGDSAVYLCASRRTSGGTDTQYFGPGTRLTVL.

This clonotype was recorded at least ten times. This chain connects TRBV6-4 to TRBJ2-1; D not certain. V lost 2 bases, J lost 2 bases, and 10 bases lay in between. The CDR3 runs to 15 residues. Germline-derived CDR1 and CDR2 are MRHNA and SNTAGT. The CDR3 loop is CASSDGTDPYNEQFF. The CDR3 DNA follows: TGTGCCAGCAGTGACGGCACGGACCCCTACAATGAGCAGTTCTTC.

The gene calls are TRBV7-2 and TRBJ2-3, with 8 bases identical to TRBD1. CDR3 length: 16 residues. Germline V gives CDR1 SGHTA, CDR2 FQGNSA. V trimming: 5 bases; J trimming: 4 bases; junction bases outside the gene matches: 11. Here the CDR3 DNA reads TGTGCCAGCAGCCCCCGAGGACAGGGTGGATCAGATACGCAGTATTTT. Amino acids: CASSPRGQGGSDTQYF.

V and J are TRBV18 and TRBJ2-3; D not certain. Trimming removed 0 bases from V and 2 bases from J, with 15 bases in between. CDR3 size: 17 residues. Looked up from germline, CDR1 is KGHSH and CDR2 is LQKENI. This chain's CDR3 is CASSPPILHIDTDTQYF. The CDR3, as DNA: TGTGCCAGCTCACCACCCATACTCCACATAGACACAGATACGCAGTATTTT.

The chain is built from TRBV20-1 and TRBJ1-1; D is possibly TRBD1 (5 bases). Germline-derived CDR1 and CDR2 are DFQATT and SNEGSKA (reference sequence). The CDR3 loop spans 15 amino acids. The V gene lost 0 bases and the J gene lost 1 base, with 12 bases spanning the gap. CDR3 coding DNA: TGCAGTGCTAGAGATTGGATAGGGGCGAACACTGAAGCTTTCTTT. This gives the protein CSARDWIGANTEAFF.

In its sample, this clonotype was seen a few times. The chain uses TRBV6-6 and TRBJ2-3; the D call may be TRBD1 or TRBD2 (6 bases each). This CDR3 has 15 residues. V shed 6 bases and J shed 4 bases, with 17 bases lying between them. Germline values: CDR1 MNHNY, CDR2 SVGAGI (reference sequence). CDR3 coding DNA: TGTGCCAGCAGCAAGGTGGGGGGCGGCGCAGATACGCAGTATTTT. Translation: CASSKVGGGADTQYF.

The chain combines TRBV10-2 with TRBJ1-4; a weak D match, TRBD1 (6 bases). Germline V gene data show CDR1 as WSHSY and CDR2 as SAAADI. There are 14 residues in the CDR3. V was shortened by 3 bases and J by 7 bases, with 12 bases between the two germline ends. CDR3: CASSDSGGGEKLFF. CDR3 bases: TGCGCCAGCAGTGATTCTGGGGGCGGTGAAAAACTGTTTTTT.

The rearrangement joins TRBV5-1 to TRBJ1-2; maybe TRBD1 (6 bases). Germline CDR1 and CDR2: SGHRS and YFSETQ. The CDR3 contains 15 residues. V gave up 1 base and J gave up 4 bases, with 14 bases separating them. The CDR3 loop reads CASSLLQGHGYGYTF. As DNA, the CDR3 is TGCGCCAGCAGCTTGTTACAGGGCCATGGCTATGGCTACACCTTC.

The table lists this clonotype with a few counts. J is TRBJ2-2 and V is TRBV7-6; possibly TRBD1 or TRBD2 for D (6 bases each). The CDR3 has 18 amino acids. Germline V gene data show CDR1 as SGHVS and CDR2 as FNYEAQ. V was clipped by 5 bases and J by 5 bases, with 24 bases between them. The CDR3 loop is CASSPSLNSQGRTGELFF. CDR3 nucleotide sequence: TGTGCCAGCAGCCCCAGCCTGAACAGCCAGGGGAGGACCGGGGAGCTGTTTTTT.

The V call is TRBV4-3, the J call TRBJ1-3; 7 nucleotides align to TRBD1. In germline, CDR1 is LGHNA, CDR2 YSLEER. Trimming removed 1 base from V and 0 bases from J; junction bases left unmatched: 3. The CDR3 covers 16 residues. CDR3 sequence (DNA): TGCGCCAGCAGCCAAGGAGGGACAGTCTCTGGAAACACCATATATTTT. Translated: CASSQGGTVSGNTIYF.

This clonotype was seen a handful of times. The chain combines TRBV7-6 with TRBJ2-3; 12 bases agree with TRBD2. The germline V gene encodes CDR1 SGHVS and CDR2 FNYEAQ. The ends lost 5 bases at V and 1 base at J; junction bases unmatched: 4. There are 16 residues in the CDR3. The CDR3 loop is CASSPGLAGRTDTQYF. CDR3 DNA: TGTGCCAGCAGCCCGGGACTAGCGGGCCGCACAGATACGCAGTATTTT.

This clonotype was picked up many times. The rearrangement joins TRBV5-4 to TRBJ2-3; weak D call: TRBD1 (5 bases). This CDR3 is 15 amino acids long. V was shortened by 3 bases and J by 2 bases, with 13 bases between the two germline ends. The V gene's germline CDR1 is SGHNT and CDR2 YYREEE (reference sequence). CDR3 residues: CASSSDKDHTDTQYF. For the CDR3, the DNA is TGTGCCAGCAGCTCGGACAAGGACCACACAGATACGCAGTATTTT. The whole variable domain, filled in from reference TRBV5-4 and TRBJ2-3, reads ETGVTQSPTHLIKTRGQQVTLRCSSQSGHNTVSWYQQALGQGPQFIFQYYREEENGRGNFPPRFSGLQFPNYSSELNVNALELDDSALYLCASSSDKDHTDTQYFGPGTRLTVL.

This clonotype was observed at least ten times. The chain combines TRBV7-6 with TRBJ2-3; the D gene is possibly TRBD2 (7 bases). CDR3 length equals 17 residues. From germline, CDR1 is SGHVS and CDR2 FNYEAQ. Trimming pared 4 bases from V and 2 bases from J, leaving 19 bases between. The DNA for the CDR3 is TGTGCCAGCAGCTCCCGTTGGGCGGGGGCCATCACAGATACGCAGTATTTT. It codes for CASSSRWAGAITDTQYF. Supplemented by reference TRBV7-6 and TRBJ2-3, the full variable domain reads GAGVSQSPRYKVTKRGQDVALRCDPISGHVSLYWYRQALGQGPEFLTYFNYEAQQDKSGLPNDRFSAERPEGSISTLTIQRTEQRDSAMYRCASSSRWAGAITDTQYFGPGTRLTVL.

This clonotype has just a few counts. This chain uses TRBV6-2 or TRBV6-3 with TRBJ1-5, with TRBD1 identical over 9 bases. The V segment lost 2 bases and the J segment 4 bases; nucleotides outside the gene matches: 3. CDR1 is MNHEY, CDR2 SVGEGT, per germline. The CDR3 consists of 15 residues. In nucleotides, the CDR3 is TGTGCCAGCAGTTACCCCGGACAGGGGAATCAGCCCCAGCATTTT. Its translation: CASSYPGQGNQPQHF.

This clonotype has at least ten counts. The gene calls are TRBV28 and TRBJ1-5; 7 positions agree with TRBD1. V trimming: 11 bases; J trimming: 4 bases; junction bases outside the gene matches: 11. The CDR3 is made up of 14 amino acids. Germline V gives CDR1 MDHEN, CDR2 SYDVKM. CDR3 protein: CASQWDSPNQPQHF. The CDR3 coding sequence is TGTGCCTCCCAATGGGACAGCCCTAATCAGCCCCAGCATTTT.

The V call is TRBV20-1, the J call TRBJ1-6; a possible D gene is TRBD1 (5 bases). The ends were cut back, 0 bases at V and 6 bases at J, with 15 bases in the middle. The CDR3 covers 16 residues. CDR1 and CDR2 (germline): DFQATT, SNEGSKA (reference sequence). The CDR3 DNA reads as TGCAGTGCTAGAGATGTGCAGGGACCGGGTAATTCACCCCTCCACTTT. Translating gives CSARDVQGPGNSPLHF.

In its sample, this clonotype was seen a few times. The CDR3 region is CASSQESSGGYNEQFF. CDR3 nucleotides: TGCGCCAGCAGCCAAGAGAGTAGCGGGGGGTACAATGAGCAGTTCTTC. The chain employs TRBV4-3 and TRBJ2-1; 10 nucleotides align to TRBD2. Germline CDR1 is LGHNA and CDR2 is YSLEER. J gave up 4 bases and V 0 bases, and 3 bases lay outside the gene matches. The CDR3 is 16 residues long.

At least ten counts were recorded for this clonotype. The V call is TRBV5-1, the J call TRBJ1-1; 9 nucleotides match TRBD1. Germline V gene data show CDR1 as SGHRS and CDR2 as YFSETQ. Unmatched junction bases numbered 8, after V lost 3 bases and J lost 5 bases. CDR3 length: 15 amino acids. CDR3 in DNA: TGCGCCAGCAGCTCCGGGACAGGGCAGGCGACTGAAGCTTTCTTT. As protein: CASSSGTGQATEAFF.

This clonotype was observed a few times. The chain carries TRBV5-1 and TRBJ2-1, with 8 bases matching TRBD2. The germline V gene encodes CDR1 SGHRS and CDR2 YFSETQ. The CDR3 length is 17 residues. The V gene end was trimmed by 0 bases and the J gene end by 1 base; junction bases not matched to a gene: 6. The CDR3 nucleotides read TGCGCCAGCAGCTTGGCTGGCGGGGGGAGGTCCTACAATGAGCAGTTCTTC. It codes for CASSLAGGGRSYNEQFF.

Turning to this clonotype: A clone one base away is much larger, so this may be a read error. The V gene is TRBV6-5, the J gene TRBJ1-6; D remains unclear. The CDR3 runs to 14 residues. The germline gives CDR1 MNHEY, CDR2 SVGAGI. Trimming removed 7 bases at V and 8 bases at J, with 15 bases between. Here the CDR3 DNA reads TGTGCCAGCATGCAGGTAGGGCTTGATTCACCCCTCCACTTT. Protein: CASMQVGLDSPLHF.

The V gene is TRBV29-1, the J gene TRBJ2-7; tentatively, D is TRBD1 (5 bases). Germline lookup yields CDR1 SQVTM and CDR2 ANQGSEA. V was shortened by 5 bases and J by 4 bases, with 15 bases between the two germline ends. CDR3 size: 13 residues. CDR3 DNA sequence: TGCAGCGTTTCCACGACAGTATTTTACGAGCAGTACTTC. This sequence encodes CSVSTTVFYEQYF.

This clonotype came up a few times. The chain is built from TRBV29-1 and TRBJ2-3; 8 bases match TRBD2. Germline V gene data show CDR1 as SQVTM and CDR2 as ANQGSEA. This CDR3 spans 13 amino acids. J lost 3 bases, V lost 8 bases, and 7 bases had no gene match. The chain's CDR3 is CSPTGLATDTQYF. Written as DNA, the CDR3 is TGCAGCCCCACAGGACTAGCAACAGATACGCAGTATTTT.

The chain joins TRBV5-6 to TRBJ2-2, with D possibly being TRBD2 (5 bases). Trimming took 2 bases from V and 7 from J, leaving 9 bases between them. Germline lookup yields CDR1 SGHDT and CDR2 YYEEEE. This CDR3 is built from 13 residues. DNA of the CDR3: TGTGCCAGCAGCTTTTCCCGGGGCGGGGAGCTGTTTTTT. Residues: CASSFSRGGELFF.

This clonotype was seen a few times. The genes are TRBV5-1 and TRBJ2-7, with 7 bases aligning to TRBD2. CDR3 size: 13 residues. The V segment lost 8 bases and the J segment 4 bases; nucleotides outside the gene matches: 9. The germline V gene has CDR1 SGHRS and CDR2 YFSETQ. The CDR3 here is CARSTGGSYEQYV. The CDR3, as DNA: TGCGCCAGGAGCACGGGGGGATCTTACGAGCAGTACGTC.

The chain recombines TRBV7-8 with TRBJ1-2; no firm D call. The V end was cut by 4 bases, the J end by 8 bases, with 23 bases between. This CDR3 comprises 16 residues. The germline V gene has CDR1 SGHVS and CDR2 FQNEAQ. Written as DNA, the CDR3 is TGTGCCAGCAGCTCCCTTCCCGGACGAGTAACTGAGGGCTACACCTTC. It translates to CASSSLPGRVTEGYTF.

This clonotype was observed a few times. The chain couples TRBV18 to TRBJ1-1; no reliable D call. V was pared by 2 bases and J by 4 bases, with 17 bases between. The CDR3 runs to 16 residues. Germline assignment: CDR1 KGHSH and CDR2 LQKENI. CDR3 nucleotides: TGTGCCAGCTCACCATCCCTTGAACAGAAGGGCACTGAAGCTTTCTTT. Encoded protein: CASSPSLEQKGTEAFF.

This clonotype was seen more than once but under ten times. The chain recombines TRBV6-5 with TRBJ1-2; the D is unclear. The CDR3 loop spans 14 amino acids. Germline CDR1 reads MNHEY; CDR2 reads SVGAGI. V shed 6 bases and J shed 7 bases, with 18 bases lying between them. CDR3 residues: CASRDPLVGLGYTF. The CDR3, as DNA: TGTGCCAGCAGGGATCCGTTGGTCGGGCTTGGCTACACCTTC.

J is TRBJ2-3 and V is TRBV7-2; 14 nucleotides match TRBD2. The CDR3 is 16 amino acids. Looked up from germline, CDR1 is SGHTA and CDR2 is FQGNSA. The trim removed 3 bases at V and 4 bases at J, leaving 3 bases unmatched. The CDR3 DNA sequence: TGTGCCAGCAGCTTGACTAGCGGGGGGGTGGCAGATACGCAGTATTTT. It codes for CASSLTSGGVADTQYF.